Sequencing of this T cell receptor beta chain was carried out in a study of vaccination and CD4 T cells after COVID-19. Study context: The study collected post-vaccine samples a median around 66 days after dose two, with a range of 14 to 241.

The CDR3 is 12 amino acids. Details on this clonotype: Its target is not known.

Whole-study results and caveats: Median SARS-CoV-2-reactive clonotype numbers went up from around 20 to 38, but not significantly.

The study sequenced cultured CD4+ T cell DNA using the Oncomine TCR Beta short-read assay. TCRdb reprocessed the PCR reads via MiXCR and lists one record per CDR3 protein. The sample lists under 25,000 distinct CDR3 sequences, 20% to 30% seen once, with roughly a tenth in the top ten. Treatment described: approximately 11-day PBMC culture with coronavirus spike peptide pools or control peptides (ViraFEST assay). The receptor's source is a human donor with COVID-19. The chain recombines TRBV6-7 with TRBJ1-5; D gene unclear. The J call is doubtful: the DNA matches TRBJ2-3 better. TRBV6-7 is recorded as an ORF, its role being uncertain. Input material: cultured CD4+ T cells from blood. The CDR3, as DNA: TGTGCCAGCATGCGGTCCAATCAGCCCCAGTATTTT. This sequence encodes CASMRSNQPQYF.